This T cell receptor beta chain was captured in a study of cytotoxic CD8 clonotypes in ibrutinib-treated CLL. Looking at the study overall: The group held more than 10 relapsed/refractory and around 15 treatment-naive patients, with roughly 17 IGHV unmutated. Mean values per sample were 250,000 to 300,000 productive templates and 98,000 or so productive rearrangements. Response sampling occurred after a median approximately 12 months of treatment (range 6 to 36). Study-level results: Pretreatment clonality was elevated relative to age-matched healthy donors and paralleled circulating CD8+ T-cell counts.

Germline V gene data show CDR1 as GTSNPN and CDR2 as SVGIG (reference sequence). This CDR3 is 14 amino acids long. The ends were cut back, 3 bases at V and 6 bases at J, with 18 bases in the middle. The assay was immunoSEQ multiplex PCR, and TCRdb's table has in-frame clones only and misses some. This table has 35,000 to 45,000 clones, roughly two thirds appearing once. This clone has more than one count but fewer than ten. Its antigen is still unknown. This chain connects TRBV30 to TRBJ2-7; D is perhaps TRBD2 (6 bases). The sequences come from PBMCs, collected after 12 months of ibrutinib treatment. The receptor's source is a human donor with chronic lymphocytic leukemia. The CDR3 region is CAWSPGTLAPEQYF. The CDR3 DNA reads TGTGCCTGGAGCCCCGGGACTCTGGCACCCGAGCAGTACTTC.